Listed below are T cell receptor beta chains from one sample, sequenced in a study of shared clonotypes between healthy human individuals. Here immunoSEQ multiplex PCR was the method, and the copy in TCRdb shows in-frame clones only, minus some. The table lists about 820,000 clones, about 91% of them singletons, with around 24% in the top ten. Specimen: naive CD8+ T cells sorted from blood. The source is a man aged 25 to 40 in good health. Each CDR3 is given with its conserved first and last residue. The D gene is left open where the match is weak. For some rows the clone size is stated as once, few or many, or as a class when expanded; others skip it.

cdr3_length: 14
v_call: TRBV27
j_call: TRBJ1-5
clone_size: .
d_call: .
cdr3_aa: CASSTKGQHQPQHF
cdr3_nt: TGTGCCAGCAGTACCAAGGGGCAGCATCAGCCCCAGCATTTT

cdr3_length: 17
v_call: TRBV7-6
j_call: TRBJ2-6
clone_size: .
d_call: TRBD1
cdr3_aa: CASSGNRGLGGANVLTF
cdr3_nt: TGTGCCAGCAGCGGAAACAGGGGGCTAGGAGGGGCCAACGTCCTGACTTTC

cdr3_length: 14
v_call: TRBV10-1
j_call: TRBJ2-7
clone_size: .
d_call: TRBD1
cdr3_aa: CASSIGTATYEQYF
cdr3_nt: TGCGCCAGCAGTATCGGGACAGCTACCTACGAGCAGTACTTC

cdr3_length: 12
v_call: TRBV11-2
j_call: TRBJ1-1
clone_size: .
d_call: .
cdr3_aa: CASSWGSTEAFF
cdr3_nt: TGTGCCAGCAGCTGGGGAAGTACTGAAGCTTTCTTT

cdr3_length: 15
v_call: TRBV5-4
j_call: TRBJ1-4
clone_size: .
d_call: .
cdr3_aa: CASSLTPEPNEKLFF
cdr3_nt: TGTGCCAGCAGCTTGACCCCGGAGCCCAATGAAAAACTGTTTTTT

cdr3_length: 15
v_call: TRBV7-9
j_call: TRBJ2-2
clone_size: .
d_call: .
cdr3_aa: CASSRRDGYTGELFF
cdr3_nt: TGTGCCAGCAGCCGGCGGGACGGCTACACCGGGGAGCTGTTTTTT

cdr3_length: 16
v_call: TRBV7-8
j_call: TRBJ2-5
clone_size: .
d_call: .
cdr3_aa: CASSPKGLAKRETQYF
cdr3_nt: TGTGCCAGCAGCCCCAAGGGCCTAGCGAAGAGAGAGACCCAGTACTTC

cdr3_length: 14
v_call: TRBV4-3
j_call: TRBJ2-7
clone_size: .
d_call: .
cdr3_aa: CASLCRPSSYEQYF
cdr3_nt: TGCGCCAGCCTCTGCAGGCCCAGCTCCTACGAGCAGTACTTC

cdr3_length: 13
v_call: TRBV2
j_call: TRBJ1-3
clone_size: .
d_call: .
cdr3_aa: CASGEVVADTIYF
cdr3_nt: TGTGCCAGCGGGGAGGTCGTAGCTGACACCATATATTTT

cdr3_length: 15
v_call: TRBV27
j_call: TRBJ2-1
clone_size: .
d_call: .
cdr3_aa: CASTDGGLGYNEQFF
cdr3_nt: TGTGCCAGCACCGACGGAGGGCTGGGCTACAATGAGCAGTTCTTC

cdr3_length: 15
v_call: TRBV7-9
j_call: TRBJ2-4
clone_size: .
d_call: .
cdr3_aa: CASSVQGEAKNIQYF
cdr3_nt: TGTGCCAGCAGCGTACAGGGTGAGGCCAAAAACATTCAGTACTTC

cdr3_length: 13
v_call: TRBV10-3
j_call: TRBJ2-2
clone_size: .
d_call: .
cdr3_aa: CAISDPFTGWLFF
cdr3_nt: TGTGCCATCAGTGATCCTTTTACGGGTTGGCTGTTTTTT

cdr3_length: 15
v_call: TRBV5-5
j_call: TRBJ1-4
clone_size: .
d_call: .
cdr3_aa: CASSLGQGPDEKLFF
cdr3_nt: TGTGCCAGCAGCTTGGGACAAGGGCCCGATGAAAAACTGTTTTTT

cdr3_length: 14
v_call: TRBV4-3
j_call: TRBJ2-1
clone_size: .
d_call: .
cdr3_aa: CASSQDSGYNEQFF
cdr3_nt: TGCGCCAGCAGCCAAGATAGCGGTTACAATGAGCAGTTCTTC

cdr3_length: 12
v_call: TRBV19
j_call: TRBJ2-1
clone_size: .
d_call: .
cdr3_aa: CAASTPGNEQFF
cdr3_nt: TGTGCCGCGTCAACGCCGGGGAATGAGCAGTTCTTC

cdr3_length: 12
v_call: TRBV15
j_call: TRBJ2-3
clone_size: .
d_call: .
cdr3_aa: CATSRDSDTQYF
cdr3_nt: TGTGCCACCAGCAGAGATTCAGATACGCAGTATTTT

cdr3_length: 18
v_call: TRBV27
j_call: TRBJ1-5
clone_size: .
d_call: .
cdr3_aa: CASSYRRTGRFSNQPQHF
cdr3_nt: TGTGCCAGCAGTTACCGCAGGACCGGGAGATTTAGCAATCAGCCCCAGCATTTT

cdr3_length: 15
v_call: TRBV27
j_call: TRBJ1-2
clone_size: .
d_call: .
cdr3_aa: CASSLSIGGGYGYTF
cdr3_nt: TGTGCCAGCAGTTTATCGATAGGGGGAGGCTATGGCTACACCTTC

cdr3_length: 16
v_call: TRBV7-2
j_call: TRBJ2-7
clone_size: .
d_call: TRBD2
cdr3_aa: CASSPSGLAGGYEQYF
cdr3_nt: TGTGCCAGCAGCCCCTCAGGACTAGCGGGAGGGTACGAGCAGTACTTC

cdr3_length: 11
v_call: TRBV9
j_call: TRBJ2-2
clone_size: .
d_call: .
cdr3_aa: CASRGSGELFF
cdr3_nt: TGTGCCAGCAGAGGGTCCGGGGAGCTGTTTTTT

cdr3_length: 13
v_call: TRBV14
j_call: TRBJ2-7
clone_size: .
d_call: TRBD2
cdr3_aa: CASSHGRAYEQYF
cdr3_nt: TGTGCCAGCAGCCACGGGAGGGCCTACGAGCAGTACTTC

cdr3_length: 16
v_call: TRBV9
j_call: TRBJ2-5
clone_size: .
d_call: .
cdr3_aa: CASSRTPGPSGETQYF
cdr3_nt: TGTGCCAGCAGCCGGACTCCGGGGCCCTCGGGAGAGACCCAGTACTTC

cdr3_length: 11
v_call: TRBV6-5
j_call: TRBJ2-7
clone_size: .
d_call: .
cdr3_aa: CASRSSGEQYF
cdr3_nt: TGTGCCAGCAGATCTTCGGGCGAGCAGTACTTC

cdr3_length: 18
v_call: TRBV7-9
j_call: TRBJ2-3
clone_size: .
d_call: TRBD1
cdr3_aa: CASSDARPRDRETDTQYF
cdr3_nt: TGTGCCAGCAGCGACGCACGGCCCCGGGACAGGGAAACAGATACGCAGTATTTT

cdr3_length: 17
v_call: TRBV2
j_call: TRBJ2-1
clone_size: .
d_call: .
cdr3_aa: CASSPGPNKSSYNEQFF
cdr3_nt: TGTGCCAGCAGTCCGGGGCCAAATAAGAGCTCCTACAATGAGCAGTTCTTC

cdr3_length: 12
v_call: TRBV6-1
j_call: TRBJ2-3
clone_size: .
d_call: .
cdr3_aa: CASSGWVGSHPF
cdr3_nt: TGTGCCAGCAGTGGGTGGGTGGGCAGCCATCCTTTT

cdr3_length: 15
v_call: TRBV27
j_call: TRBJ1-2
clone_size: .
d_call: .
cdr3_aa: CASSLQQGRLHGYTF
cdr3_nt: TGTGCCAGCAGTTTACAGCAGGGGAGGCTCCATGGCTACACCTTC

cdr3_length: 17
v_call: TRBV19
j_call: TRBJ1-5
clone_size: .
d_call: .
cdr3_aa: CASSIWQRQLSNQPQHF
cdr3_nt: TGTGCCAGTAGTATATGGCAGAGACAGCTCAGCAATCAGCCCCAGCATTTT

cdr3_length: 17
v_call: TRBV25-1
j_call: TRBJ2-1
clone_size: .
d_call: TRBD1
cdr3_aa: CASSGWTGVLADNEQFF
cdr3_nt: TGTGCCAGCAGTGGCTGGACAGGGGTTCTGGCCGACAATGAGCAGTTCTTC

cdr3_length: 15
v_call: TRBV4-3
j_call: TRBJ2-7
clone_size: .
d_call: .
cdr3_aa: CASSQDRGGAYEQYF
cdr3_nt: TGCGCCAGCAGCCAAGATCGAGGGGGTGCCTACGAGCAGTACTTC

cdr3_length: 15
v_call: TRBV4-1
j_call: TRBJ2-5
clone_size: .
d_call: .
cdr3_aa: CASSQEGGFQETQYF
cdr3_nt: TGCGCCAGCAGCCAAGAGGGCGGTTTCCAAGAGACCCAGTACTTC

cdr3_length: 16
v_call: TRBV10-1
j_call: TRBJ2-2
clone_size: .
d_call: TRBD2
cdr3_aa: CASSPPGLAVTGELFF
cdr3_nt: TGCGCCAGCAGCCCACCGGGACTAGCGGTAACCGGGGAGCTGTTTTTT

cdr3_length: 13
v_call: TRBV5-5
j_call: TRBJ2-3
clone_size: once
d_call: .
cdr3_aa: CASSLVPTDTQYF
cdr3_nt: TGTGCCAGCAGCTTGGTCCCGACAGATACGCAGTATTTT

cdr3_length: 15
v_call: TRBV6-6
j_call: TRBJ1-4
clone_size: .
d_call: .
cdr3_aa: CASSYSQAGEEKLFF
cdr3_nt: TGTGCCAGCAGTTACTCGCAGGCGGGAGAGGAAAAACTGTTTTTT

cdr3_length: 13
v_call: TRBV7-2
j_call: TRBJ1-2
clone_size: .
d_call: .
cdr3_aa: CASSLVGEGRGTF
cdr3_nt: TGTGCCAGCAGCTTAGTAGGCGAGGGCAGGGGAACCTTC

cdr3_length: 14
v_call: TRBV28
j_call: TRBJ2-2
clone_size: .
d_call: .
cdr3_aa: CASSLMGYTGELFF
cdr3_nt: TGTGCCAGCAGTTTAATGGGATACACCGGGGAGCTGTTTTTT

cdr3_length: 16
v_call: TRBV6-1
j_call: TRBJ2-1
clone_size: .
d_call: .
cdr3_aa: CASSGGLKSSYNEQFF
cdr3_nt: TGTGCCAGCAGTGGGGGGCTTAAAAGCTCCTACAATGAGCAGTTCTTC

cdr3_length: 14
v_call: TRBV15
j_call: TRBJ2-7
clone_size: .
d_call: TRBD1
cdr3_aa: CATSSLTGAYEQYF
cdr3_nt: TGTGCCACCAGCAGCCTAACAGGGGCCTACGAGCAGTACTTC

cdr3_length: 14
v_call: TRBV28
j_call: TRBJ2-7
clone_size: .
d_call: .
cdr3_aa: CASRIGTSGNEQYF
cdr3_nt: TGTGCCAGCAGAATCGGGACCTCGGGCAACGAGCAGTACTTC

cdr3_length: 15
v_call: TRBV6-5
j_call: TRBJ2-5
clone_size: .
d_call: .
cdr3_aa: CASSYIGRTQETQYF
cdr3_nt: TGTGCCAGCAGTTACATAGGGCGAACTCAAGAGACCCAGTACTTC

cdr3_length: 15
v_call: TRBV28
j_call: TRBJ2-7
clone_size: .
d_call: .
cdr3_aa: CASREDTLYSYEQYF
cdr3_nt: TGTGCCAGCAGGGAGGACACTCTTTACTCCTACGAGCAGTACTTC

cdr3_length: 14
v_call: TRBV7-2
j_call: TRBJ2-7
clone_size: .
d_call: .
cdr3_aa: CASSFLGRAYEQYF
cdr3_nt: TGTGCCAGCAGTTTTTTGGGCAGGGCCTACGAGCAGTACTTC

cdr3_length: 16
v_call: TRBV7-9
j_call: TRBJ2-4
clone_size: .
d_call: TRBD1
cdr3_aa: CASSWDRGETKNIQYF
cdr3_nt: TGTGCCAGCAGCTGGGACAGGGGGGAGACCAAAAACATTCAGTACTTC